Presented here are 20 T cell receptor beta chains from one specimen sequenced in a study of regulatory T cells in long-lasting Graves disease. Time point defined: newly diagnosed GD, antithyroid drugs for less than 3 months. RNA extracted from PBMCs served as the sequencing template. Building the TCR beta libraries relied on iRepertoire HTBI primers, and CDR3 regions underwent Arm-PCR. A single record per CDR3 protein comes from TCRdb applying MiXCR to the multiplex PCR reads. In the table there are about 220,000 distinct CDR3 sequences, about 19% of which are singletons. The sample also formed part of further work on T cells in Graves' hyperthyroidism and ophthalmopathy.

Sequencing used peripheral blood mononuclear cells (PBMCs), obtained at new diagnosis, from a patient treated with antithyroid drugs. The receptors stem from a young woman with Graves disease.

This clonotype was recorded many times. V and J are TRBV28 and TRBJ2-1, with D unclear. The CDR3 contains 13 residues. Trimming took 6 bases from V and 5 from J, leaving 11 bases between them. Germline CDR1 and CDR2: MDHEN and SYDVKM. In DNA, the CDR3 is TGTGCCAGCAGGAAATCGAAGAACAATGAGCAGTTCTTC. This codes for CASRKSKNNEQFF.

This clonotype was picked up a small number of times. The V call is TRBV4-1, the J call TRBJ2-1; no reliable D call. The CDR3 is 14 amino acids. CDR1 MGHRA and CDR2 YSYEKL come from the germline V gene. Trimming pared 1 base from V and 7 bases from J, leaving 11 bases between. DNA of the CDR3: TGCGCCAGCAGCCAAGGAATTGGAGTAAATGAGCAGTTCTTC. Its protein product is CASSQGIGVNEQFF.

This clonotype occurred many times. This rearrangement joins TRBV19 to TRBJ2-2, with 9 bases fitting TRBD2. The CDR3 has 18 residues. The germline V gene encodes CDR1 LNHDA and CDR2 SQIVND (reference sequence). The V gene end was trimmed by 1 base and the J gene end by 0 bases; junction bases not matched to a gene: 6. CDR3 in amino acids: CASSIGLAGRANTGELFF. The CDR3, as DNA: TGTGCCAGTAGTATAGGTCTAGCGGGGCGCGCGAACACCGGGGAGCTGTTTTTT.

This clonotype was recorded many times. V usage is TRBV7-8 and J usage is TRBJ1-1; D gene uncertain. Deletions cut 3 bases from V and 1 base from J, with 12 bases between. The germline V gene encodes CDR1 SGHVS and CDR2 FQNEAQ. The CDR3 loop spans 15 amino acids. For the CDR3, the DNA is TGTGCCAGCAGCTTCCGGATCCACACGAACACTGAAGCTTTCTTT. Protein: CASSFRIHTNTEAFF.

This clonotype has at least ten counts. The chain employs TRBV7-9 and TRBJ2-5; D is possibly TRBD1 (6 bases). Trimming removed 5 bases from V and 1 base from J, with 17 bases in between. The CDR3 sequence is 16 residues long. CDR1 is SEHNR and CDR2 is FQNEAQ in the germline V gene (reference sequence). The CDR3 region is CASSRTGISSQETQYF. CDR3 in DNA: TGTGCCAGCAGCCGCACAGGGATATCATCCCAAGAGACCCAGTACTTC.

This clonotype occurred many times. This rearrangement joins TRBV7-9 to TRBJ2-1; TRBD1 or TRBD2 may be the D gene (6 bases each). Trimming took 7 bases from V and 2 from J, leaving 18 bases between them. In germline, CDR1 is SEHNR, CDR2 FQNEAQ (reference sequence). The CDR3 sequence is 16 residues long. DNA for the CDR3: TGTGCCAGCACCCTTAGGGGGAGGTCCACCTACAATGAGCAGTTCTTC. Protein product: CASTLRGRSTYNEQFF.

A note on this clonotype: This sequence is one base from a far larger clone and is likely a read error. The chain has TRBV9 and TRBJ2-7; TRBD1 matches at 9 bases. Trimming removed 3 bases from V and 3 bases from J; junction bases left unmatched: 1. There are 13 residues in the CDR3. Germline CDR1 is SGDLS and CDR2 is YYNGEE. The CDR3 reads CASSEDRGYEQYF. CDR3 sequence (DNA): TGTGCCAGCAGCGAGGACAGGGGCTACGAGCAGTACTTC.

This clonotype turned up a few times. This chain links TRBV12-5 with TRBJ2-1; D is perhaps TRBD1 (6 bases). This CDR3 has 16 residues. In germline, CDR1 is LGHNT, CDR2 FRNRAP. V lost 6 bases and J lost 8, with 23 bases in between. The CDR3 reads CASGPTEIDRQDEQFF. DNA for the CDR3: TGTGCTAGTGGCCCGACTGAGATTGACAGGCAAGATGAGCAGTTCTTC.

The sample holds many counts of this clonotype. V and J are TRBV2 and TRBJ2-2; 8 nucleotides line up with TRBD2. The V gene's germline CDR1 is SNHLY and CDR2 FYNNEI. The V segment lost 7 bases and the J segment 7 bases; nucleotides outside the gene matches: 5. There are 13 residues in the CDR3. CDR3 sequence reads: CASKREQVGELFF. As DNA, the CDR3 is TGTGCCAGCAAGCGGGAGCAGGTCGGGGAGCTGTTTTTT.

This clonotype was seen repeatedly, ten times or more. The V call is TRBV30, the J call TRBJ2-7; D is unresolved. Germline V CDR1 and CDR2: GTSNPN, SVGIG (reference sequence). The CDR3 is 12 amino acids. Trimming took 0 bases from V and 7 from J, leaving 10 bases between them. CDR3 protein: CAWSVLVREQYF. The CDR3 DNA follows: TGTGCCTGGAGTGTACTTGTTCGGGAGCAGTACTTC.

This clonotype was recorded many times. J is TRBJ1-2 and V is TRBV28; D unclear. CDR1 and CDR2 (germline): MDHEN, SYDVKM. V was trimmed by 6 bases and J by 2 bases, leaving 4 bases between them. CDR3 size: 11 residues. The CDR3 sequence is CASSPNYGYTF. In DNA form, the CDR3 reads TGTGCCAGCAGCCCAAACTATGGCTACACCTTC.

This clonotype was picked up many times. The chain couples TRBV20-1 to TRBJ2-1; 7 nucleotides match TRBD2. This CDR3 contains 15 residues. The trim removed 0 bases at V and 7 bases at J, leaving 9 bases unmatched. Germline V gives CDR1 DFQATT, CDR2 SNEGSKA (reference sequence). CDR3 loop: CSAREGEGLQNEQFF. The CDR3 nucleotides read TGCAGTGCTAGAGAAGGAGAGGGACTACAGAATGAGCAGTTCTTC.

This clonotype has at least ten counts. Here the CDR3 reads CASRNGGTSGRGNEQFF. CDR3 sequence (DNA): TGCGCCAGCAGAAACGGGGGGACTAGCGGGAGAGGAAATGAGCAGTTCTTC. The chain recombines TRBV5-1 with TRBJ2-1; the match to TRBD2 covers 14 bases. Trimming at V came to 5 bases and at J to 7 bases, leaving 11 bases not matched to a gene. This CDR3 comprises 17 residues. Germline V lookup: CDR1 SGHRS, CDR2 YFSETQ.

As to this clonotype: It is likely a read error: a sequence one base away is far more abundant. V usage is TRBV5-5 and J usage is TRBJ2-1; D ambiguous. The germline V gene has CDR1 SGHKS and CDR2 YYEKEE (reference sequence). The CDR3 extends over 15 amino acids. The V gene lost 3 bases and the J gene lost 0 bases, with 10 bases spanning the gap. The CDR3 region has the DNA TGTGCCAGCAGCTCAGAGACGAGCTCCTACAATGAGCAGTTCTTC. Encoded protein: CASSSETSSYNEQFF.

Notes on this clonotype: Given the absence of the conserved phenylalanine or tryptophan at the CDR3 end, a read error is likely. The V gene is TRBV6-5, the J gene TRBJ2-6; D is uncertain. Trimming took 0 bases from V and 11 from J, leaving 11 bases between them. Germline V lookup: CDR1 MNHEY, CDR2 SVGAGI. The CDR3 sequence is 14 residues long. CDR3 sequence reads: CASSYSTLLDVLTL. As DNA, the CDR3 is TGTGCCAGCAGTTACTCTACCCTCCTGGACGTCCTGACTCTC.

This clonotype was detected ten times or more. At one end, the junction sequence differs from germline, possibly due to a read error. The chain joins TRBV12-3 or TRBV12-4 to TRBJ1-2; no reliable D call. This CDR3 spans 14 amino acids. DNA for the CDR3: TGTGCCAGCAGTTTAGGAATGGGTAACGATGGCTACACCTTC. Residues: CASSLGMGNDGYTF.

This clonotype was seen repeatedly, ten times or more. This chain links TRBV30 with TRBJ2-5; no clear D gene. Trimming removed 1 base at V and 5 bases at J, with 11 bases between. The CDR3 runs to 13 residues. CDR1 and CDR2 (germline): GTSNPN, SVGIG (reference sequence). CDR3 sequence reads: CAWSAGSTETQYF. CDR3 nucleotides: TGTGCCTGGAGTGCAGGATCTACGGAGACCCAGTACTTC.

The table lists this clonotype with many counts. The V call is TRBV20-1, the J call TRBJ1-5; the match to TRBD1 covers 7 bases. Germline assignment: CDR1 DFQATT and CDR2 SNEGSKA (reference sequence). The V and J ends lost 3 bases and 7 bases, in that order; junction bases with no gene match: 12. This CDR3 contains 15 residues. The CDR3, as DNA: TGCAGTGCTAGGGGAGGGGGCACGGGGGGACAGCCCCAGCATTTT. Protein sequence: CSARGGGTGGQPQHF.

The chain links TRBV7-9 to TRBJ1-3; the D is unclear. Germline assignment: CDR1 SEHNR and CDR2 FQNEAQ (reference sequence). V shed 6 bases and J shed 4 bases, with 7 bases lying between them. This CDR3 spans 12 amino acids. The CDR3 bases are TGTGCCAGCAGGTCCTCCGGAAACACCATATATTTT. This encodes CASRSSGNTIYF.

This clonotype was recorded many times. The V and J genes are TRBV20-1 and TRBJ2-5, with 8 positions matching TRBD1. The CDR3 is 13 amino acids. Unmatched junction bases numbered 7, after V lost 5 bases and J lost 5 bases. From germline, CDR1 is DFQATT and CDR2 SNEGSKA (reference sequence). The CDR3 protein is CSASQGAGETQYF. Written as DNA, the CDR3 is TGCAGTGCTTCGCAGGGGGCAGGGGAGACCCAGTACTTC.